This T cell receptor beta chain was sequenced during a study of T cell repertoires in cytomegalovirus infection (dated by TCRdb to between 2018 and 2021). Some background on the complete study: The HLA type of each donor mattered for the analysis, because public TCR beta signatures pointed to carriage of CMV infection along with the matching HLA type. Findings and caveats that apply to the study as a whole: In both this cohort and an independent roughly 350-donor cohort, the cumulative frequency of public TCR beta family members distinguished carriers of CMV infection plus the relevant HLA type. The ex vivo response was dominated by HLA-C-restricted CMV-specific TCR beta clonotypes, which also provided the single most frequent clonotype in two of eight donors.

This clonotype was counted only a few times. Its specific antigen is unknown. No per-base quality is available; no much larger clone lies one base away. Its CDR3 holds 13 amino acids, cysteine through phenylalanine. Just CDR3 DNA is preserved here, 39 bases in frame from base 1. For CDR1 and CDR2, the germline V gene lists MDHEN and SYDVKM. Trimming leaves V shorter by 8 bases and J shorter by 8 bases, with the junction holding 9 bases beyond the gene matches. TCRdb shows the sequencer as Illumina HiSeq 1500. The raw public reads went through TCRdb reprocessing: fastp at Q25, MiXCR clone calling, in-frame beta chains kept. Every distinct CDR3 protein forms one entry, paired with its most common genes and DNA. This sample lists 200,000 to 300,000 distinct CDR3 sequences; roughly 15% were detected once. Roughly 8.7% of the sample is held by the ten biggest clonotypes.

The sample consisted of PBMCs. This clonotype originated in a human donor in good health (CMV status not recorded). Some clones in this sample may be carry-over from other donors' samples. The chain employs TRBV28 and TRBJ1-1, with 9 bases in between that match TRBD1. CDR3 protein: CASESGQGLEAFF. The bases read TGTGCCAGCGAGTCGGGACAGGGCCTCGAAGCTTTCTTT.